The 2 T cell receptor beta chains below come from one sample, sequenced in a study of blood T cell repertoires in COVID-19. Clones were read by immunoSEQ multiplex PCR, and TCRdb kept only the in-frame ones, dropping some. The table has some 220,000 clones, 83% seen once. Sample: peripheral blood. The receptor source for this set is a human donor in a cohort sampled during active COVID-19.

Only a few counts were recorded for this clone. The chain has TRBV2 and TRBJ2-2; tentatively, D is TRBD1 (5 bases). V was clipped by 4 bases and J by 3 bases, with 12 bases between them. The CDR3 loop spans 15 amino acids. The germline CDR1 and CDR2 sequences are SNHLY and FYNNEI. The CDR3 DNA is TGTGCCAGCAGTGGGCAGGGTACGGACACCGGGGAGCTGTTTTTT. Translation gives CASSGQGTDTGELFF. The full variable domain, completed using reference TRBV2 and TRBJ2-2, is EPEVTQTPSHQVTQMGQEVILRCVPISNHLYFYWYRQILGQKVEFLVSFYNNEISEKSEIFDDQFSVERPDGSNFTLKIRSTKLEDSAMYFCASSGQGTDTGELFFGEGSRLTVL.

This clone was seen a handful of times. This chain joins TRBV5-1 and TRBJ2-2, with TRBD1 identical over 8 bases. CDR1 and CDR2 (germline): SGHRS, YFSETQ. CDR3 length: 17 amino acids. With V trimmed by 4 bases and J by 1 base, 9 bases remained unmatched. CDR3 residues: CASSGTDRGWNTGELFF. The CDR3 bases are TGCGCCAGCAGCGGGACAGACAGGGGATGGAACACCGGGGAGCTGTTTTTT. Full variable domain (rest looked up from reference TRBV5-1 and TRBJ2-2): KAGVTQTPRYLIKTRGQQVTLSCSPISGHRSVSWYQQTPGQGLQFLFEYFSETQRNKGNFPGRFSGRQFSNSRSEMNVSTLELGDSALYLCASSGTDRGWNTGELFFGEGSRLTVL.